The 30 T cell receptor beta chains below come from one sample, sequenced in a study of T cells in Graves' hyperthyroidism and ophthalmopathy. Researchers took RNA transcripts and amplified the TCR beta CDR3 regions from them. With the HTBI primer set, the TCR CDR3 went through a first round of RT-PCR. MiXCR, run by TCRdb on the multiplex PCR reads, gives a single entry per CDR3 protein. The data contain about 560,000 distinct CDR3 sequences, more than 15% of them singletons. The sequencing input was blood. These receptors came from a woman aged 30 to 39 with Graves' hyperthyroidism.

This clonotype was counted at least ten times. The chain uses TRBV10-1 and TRBJ2-7; weak D call: TRBD2 (6 bases). This CDR3 region has 13 residues. The germline gives CDR1 WNHNN, CDR2 SYGVQD (reference sequence). Trimming removed 4 bases at V and 6 bases at J, with 13 bases between. The CDR3 spells CASSGGGKGEQYF. DNA of the CDR3: TGCGCCAGCAGTGGGGGAGGCAAGGGCGAGCAGTACTTC.

In this sample, this clonotype turned up many times. The CDR3: CASSSARGQGGELFF. The CDR3 nucleotides read TGTGCCAGCAGTTCGGCCAGGGGGCAGGGCGGGGAGCTGTTTTTT. The V and J genes are TRBV28 and TRBJ2-2, with TRBD1 matching 8 bases. The V and J ends lost 4 bases and 7 bases, in that order; junction bases with no gene match: 8. The germline CDR1 and CDR2 sequences are MDHEN and SYDVKM. The CDR3 loop spans 15 amino acids.

In its sample, this clonotype was seen many times. V and J are TRBV27 and TRBJ1-1; D is possibly TRBD1 (5 bases). Germline V lookup: CDR1 MNHEY, CDR2 SMNVEV (reference sequence). Trimming shortened V by 5 bases and J by 1 base, and 8 bases separated the two germline ends. The CDR3 totals 13 residues. The CDR3 loop is CASSTGTNTEAFF. In nucleotides, the CDR3 is TGTGCCAGCAGTACCGGGACGAACACTGAAGCTTTCTTT.

This clonotype was seen at least ten times. V and J are TRBV4-1 and TRBJ2-1; D gene unclear. CDR1 and CDR2 from the germline V gene are MGHRA and YSYEKL. V was pared by 0 bases and J by 6 bases, with 9 bases between. The CDR3 consists of 14 residues. CDR3 region: CASSQDWRPNEQFF. CDR3 DNA: TGCGCCAGCAGCCAAGATTGGCGGCCCAATGAGCAGTTCTTC.

This clonotype was counted many times. The CDR3 bases are TGTGCCAGCAGTTATCCACAGGGGTCTACCTACGAGCAGTACTTC. Translated, it gives CASSYPQGSTYEQYF. The gene calls are TRBV28 and TRBJ2-7; 7 positions match TRBD1. The CDR3 covers 15 residues. The germline gives CDR1 MDHEN, CDR2 SYDVKM. V shed 4 bases and J 2 bases; nucleotides not matched to a gene: 8.

The chain carries TRBV5-6 and TRBJ2-2; 9 bases are shared with TRBD1. The V gene end was trimmed by 4 bases and the J gene end by 5 bases; junction bases not matched to a gene: 6. CDR1 and CDR2 (germline): SGHDT, YYEEEE. There are 15 residues in the CDR3. DNA of the CDR3: TGTGCCAGCAGCCAGGGACAGGGTAGAACCGGGGAGCTGTTTTTT. The encoded protein is CASSQGQGRTGELFF.

The sample holds a few counts of this clonotype. The V gene is TRBV28, the J gene TRBJ2-7; tentative D call: TRBD1 (6 bases). The length of the CDR3 is 14 residues. The germline V gene has CDR1 MDHEN and CDR2 SYDVKM. Trimming shortened V by 6 bases and J by 3 bases, and 15 bases separated the two germline ends. CDR3 loop: CASRQGGPDYEQYF. CDR3 DNA: TGTGCCAGCAGGCAAGGGGGACCGGACTACGAGCAGTACTTC.

The chain recombines TRBV24-1 with TRBJ2-5, with D possibly being TRBD1 (6 bases). Germline values: CDR1 KGHDR, CDR2 SFDVKD. This CDR3 comprises 17 residues. V dropped 3 bases and J dropped 7 bases, with 23 bases sitting between them. The CDR3 reads CATSDPNFRDKKGTQYF. In nucleotides, the CDR3 is TGTGCCACCAGTGATCCCAACTTCAGGGACAAGAAGGGGACCCAGTACTTC.

As to this clonotype: This may arise from a read error, as a much more abundant clone is one base away. The V gene is TRBV12-3 or TRBV12-4, the J gene TRBJ2-6, with D possibly matching TRBD1 (6 bases). The CDR3 has 17 residues. CDR3: CASRRTAQGGGSNVLTF. The CDR3 DNA reads TGTGCCAGCAGACGAACCGCACAGGGCGGTGGGTCCAACGTCCTGACTTTC.

Ten or more counts support this clonotype. The chain combines TRBV20-1 with TRBJ2-7, with 13 bases fitting TRBD2. The CDR3 spans 17 residues. Germline V lookup: CDR1 DFQATT, CDR2 SNEGSKA (reference sequence). J lost 2 bases, V lost 0 bases, and 7 bases had no gene match. Here the CDR3 reads CSARDRGLAGPAYEQYF. In DNA, the CDR3 is TGCAGTGCTAGAGATAGGGGACTAGCGGGACCTGCCTACGAGCAGTACTTC.

The chain links TRBV6-1 to TRBJ1-2; TRBD1 aligns across 8 bases. Germline assignment: CDR1 MNHNS and CDR2 SASEGT. This CDR3 is 16 amino acids long. The junction had 11 bases not matched to a gene; V was cut back by 4 bases and J by 4 bases. The CDR3 region is CASSGYLPGTGYGYTF. CDR3 sequence (DNA): TGTGCCAGCAGTGGATACCTACCCGGGACAGGCTATGGCTACACCTTC.

The sample holds many counts of this clonotype. The chain couples TRBV27 to TRBJ1-1, with D tentatively TRBD1 (6 bases). The CDR3 spans 12 residues. V lost 1 base, J lost 8 bases, and 8 bases lay in between. Germline V CDR1 and CDR2: MNHEY, SMNVEV (reference sequence). DNA of the CDR3: TGTGCCAGCAGTTTATTTGGACAGGAAGCTTTCTTT. Residues: CASSLFGQEAFF.

This clonotype was counted many times. The rearrangement links TRBV20-1 to TRBJ1-2, with D maybe TRBD1 (5 bases). Trimming shortened V by 2 bases and J by 8 bases, and 15 bases separated the two germline ends. Germline-derived CDR1 and CDR2 are DFQATT and SNEGSKA (reference sequence). There are 13 residues in the CDR3. CDR3 bases: TGCAGTGCTAGACATACTCAGGGTTACGGCTACACCTTC. Amino acids: CSARHTQGYGYTF.

This clonotype has a count of ten or more. The junction departs from the called germline gene at one end, perhaps through a read error. The chain employs TRBV6-1 and TRBJ2-7, with 7 nucleotides matching TRBD2. The CDR3 runs to 13 residues. Germline lookup yields CDR1 MNHNS and CDR2 SASEGT. For the CDR3, the DNA is TGTGCCAGTGGTCGACTAGCCTCCGACGAGCAGTACTTC. It encodes CASGRLASDEQYF.

The V gene is TRBV12-3 or TRBV12-4, the J gene TRBJ2-5, with 7 bases fitting TRBD2. After removal of 5 bases from V and 5 bases from J, the junction contained 8 bases not matched to a gene. This CDR3 region has 14 residues. The chain's CDR3 is CASSPSPGGETQYF. The CDR3 region has the DNA TGTGCCAGCAGTCCATCCCCCGGGGGGGAGACCCAGTACTTC.

The chain has TRBV6-5 and TRBJ2-7; no clear D gene. Trimming removed 0 bases from V and 3 bases from J, with 6 bases in between. Germline-derived CDR1 and CDR2 are MNHEY and SVGAGI. The CDR3 totals 13 residues. The chain's CDR3 is CASSYSLGYEQYF. CDR3 nucleotides: TGTGCCAGCAGTTACTCACTTGGCTACGAGCAGTACTTC.

The rearrangement uses TRBV11-2 and TRBJ2-1; 11 positions agree with TRBD1. Germline assignment: CDR1 SGHAT and CDR2 FQNNGV. J gave up 10 bases and V 4 bases, and 6 bases lay outside the gene matches. The CDR3 covers 14 residues. The CDR3 spells CASSYTGQGGEQFF. The CDR3 DNA sequence: TGTGCCAGCAGCTATACGGGACAGGGGGGCGAGCAGTTCTTC. Full variable domain (rest looked up from reference TRBV11-2 and TRBJ2-1): EAGVAQSPRYKIIEKRQSVAFWCNPISGHATLYWYQQILGQGPKLLIQFQNNGVVDDSQLPKDRFSAERLKGVDSTLKIQPAKLEDSAVYLCASSYTGQGGEQFFGPGTRLTVL.

This clonotype was observed many times. The V and J genes are TRBV3-1 and TRBJ1-5; TRBD1 matches at 8 bases. Unmatched junction bases numbered 11, after V lost 0 bases and J lost 7 bases. Germline V gives CDR1 LGHDT, CDR2 YNNKEL (reference sequence). CDR3 length: 17 residues. CDR3 nucleotide sequence: TGTGCCAGCAGCCAAGACTCGGGACAGGAGGGCGGGCAGCCCCAGCATTTT. This sequence encodes CASSQDSGQEGGQPQHF.

This clonotype was counted a few times. This chain joins TRBV18 and TRBJ2-2, with 9 nucleotides matching TRBD2. Germline assignment: CDR1 KGHSH and CDR2 LQKENI. CDR3 length: 17 amino acids. With V trimmed by 2 bases and J by 0 bases, 4 bases remained unmatched. The CDR3 is CASSPVTSGPNTGELFF. The CDR3 bases are TGTGCCAGCTCACCAGTGACTAGCGGCCCGAACACCGGGGAGCTGTTTTTT.

The chain joins TRBV3-1 to TRBJ2-6; 14 bases match TRBD2. Germline V CDR1 and CDR2: LGHDT, YNNKEL (reference sequence). This CDR3 has 19 amino acids. Trimming cost V 7 bases and J 1 base; bases outside gene matches: 9. This chain's CDR3 is CASNKRLAGGPSGANVLTF. The CDR3 bases are TGTGCCAGCAACAAACGACTAGCGGGAGGGCCTTCTGGGGCCAACGTCCTGACTTTC.

This clonotype was observed at least ten times. The V and J genes are TRBV3-1 and TRBJ1-6; D remains ambiguous. Trimming left V 6 bases short and J 6 bases short, with 6 bases between. Germline V CDR1 and CDR2: LGHDT, YNNKEL (reference sequence). CDR3 length: 12 amino acids. The CDR3 sequence: CASSPTNSPLHF. The DNA for the CDR3 is TGTGCCAGCAGTCCCACTAATTCACCCCTCCACTTT.

This clonotype showed up many times. V usage is TRBV27 and J usage is TRBJ2-7; a possible D gene is TRBD2 (6 bases). This CDR3 spans 15 amino acids. Trimming removed 0 bases from V and 0 bases from J, with 9 bases in between. Germline V gives CDR1 MNHEY, CDR2 SMNVEV (reference sequence). The CDR3, as DNA: TGTGCCAGCAGTTTATCGGCGGGACGCTCCTACGAGCAGTACTTC. This gives the protein CASSLSAGRSYEQYF.

Ten or more counts support this clonotype. The J gene is TRBJ1-1, the V gene TRBV6-2 or TRBV6-3; D uncertain. The length of the CDR3 is 14 residues. V lost 1 base, J lost 0 bases, and 6 bases lay in between. The germline gives CDR1 MNHEY, CDR2 SVGEGT. This chain's CDR3 is CASSYLSMNTEAFF. Here the CDR3 DNA reads TGTGCCAGCAGTTACTTGTCGATGAACACTGAAGCTTTCTTT.

J is TRBJ2-4 and V is TRBV6-6; 8 bases fit TRBD1. This CDR3 region has 16 residues. The junction had 3 bases not matched to a gene; V was cut back by 2 bases and J by 0 bases. Germline V lookup: CDR1 MNHNY, CDR2 SVGAGI (reference sequence). The CDR3 reads CASSYRQGLAKNIQYF. The DNA for the CDR3 is TGTGCCAGCAGTTACAGACAGGGGCTAGCCAAAAACATTCAGTACTTC.

This clonotype has a handful of counts. The gene calls are TRBV12-5 and TRBJ2-2; 7 nucleotides align to TRBD2. From germline, CDR1 is LGHNT and CDR2 FRNRAP. V gave up 11 bases and J gave up 0 bases; unmatched junction bases: 6. This CDR3 is built from 14 residues. The CDR3 spells CAGGGTTNTGELFF. The CDR3 coding sequence is TGTGCTGGGGGGGGGACTACGAACACCGGGGAGCTGTTTTTT.

The chain recombines TRBV7-2 with TRBJ2-2; no clear D gene. The germline V and J ends were trimmed by 4 bases and 10 bases, with 25 bases remaining between them. Germline CDR1 is SGHTA and CDR2 is FQGNSA. This CDR3 is built from 17 residues. The CDR3: CASSWRVQRASTVELFF. CDR3 nucleotide sequence: TGTGCCAGCAGCTGGCGAGTCCAGCGAGCAAGCACGGTGGAGCTGTTTTTT.

This clonotype occurred many times. This rearrangement joins TRBV27 to TRBJ1-5; TRBD1 agrees at 7 bases. The CDR3 loop spans 17 amino acids. V was clipped by 5 bases and J by 0 bases; unmatched bases: 10. Per the germline V gene, CDR1 is MNHEY and CDR2 is SMNVEV (reference sequence). CDR3: CASSQEGTAYSNQPQHF. In nucleotides, the CDR3 is TGTGCCAGCAGTCAAGAGGGGACAGCTTATAGCAATCAGCCCCAGCATTTT.

This clonotype showed up just a few times. The chain carries TRBV13 and TRBJ2-5; the match to TRBD1 covers 10 bases. Germline trimming cut 8 bases from V and 13 bases from J; bases unmatched to any gene: 16. The CDR3 is 14 residues long. Per germline, CDR1 PRHDT and CDR2 FYEKMQ (reference sequence). The CDR3 DNA reads as TGTGCCAGCCGCCTACGGGGACAGGGGTCCGGGGTGTACTTC. Protein sequence: CASRLRGQGSGVYF.

Many counts were recorded for this clonotype. This chain connects TRBV29-1 to TRBJ2-1; no clear D. Trimming left V 7 bases short and J 6 bases short, with 10 bases between. The CDR3 spans 11 residues. Germline V CDR1 and CDR2: SQVTM, ANQGSEA. The CDR3 spells CSADPSNEQFF. DNA of the CDR3: TGCAGCGCTGACCCTAGCAATGAGCAGTTCTTC.

This clonotype was seen repeatedly, ten times or more. This sequence joins TRBV20-1 and TRBJ2-5; 9 bases are shared with TRBD2. Unmatched junction bases numbered 10, after V lost 6 bases and J lost 5 bases. Per germline, CDR1 DFQATT and CDR2 SNEGSKA (reference sequence). The CDR3 extends over 14 amino acids. The CDR3 loop reads CSASGTSRSETQYF. Written as DNA, the CDR3 is TGCAGTGCCTCCGGGACTAGCAGATCGGAGACCCAGTACTTC.